This T cell receptor beta chain was sequenced during a study of blood T cell repertoires in COVID-19. Study summary: COVID-19 samples collected from the United States, Italy and Spain covered acute and convalescent phases. PBMCs, B-cell-depleted T cells, or T cells provided the cDNA or gDNA that made up the material.

Per the original data handling: Amplified reference gene primers provided the basis for estimating nucleated cell counts. Here immunoSEQ multiplex PCR was the method, and the copy in TCRdb shows in-frame clones only, minus some. V, J and clone size reflect that table, while D and trimming were determined from the DNA. The table records some 74,000 clones, 60% to 80% of them present only once. V lost 3 bases and J lost 3; bases outside the gene matches: 1. This CDR3 contains 13 residues. Germline lookup yields CDR1 SNHLY and CDR2 FYNNEI. Sequenced material: peripheral blood. The clonotype was recovered from a man aged 70-80 years with active or convalescent COVID-19. The chain combines TRBV2 with TRBJ2-7, with 8 bases fitting TRBD2. CDR3 DNA: TGTGCCAGCAGTGAGCGGGGGGACTACGAGCAGTACTTC. Its translation: CASSERGDYEQYF.